Listed below are T cell receptor beta chains from one sample, sequenced in a study of T cells in Graves' hyperthyroidism and ophthalmopathy. TCRdb recomputed calls from the multiplex PCR reads with MiXCR, one row per CDR3 protein. The sample holds about 420,000 distinct CDR3 sequences, roughly 15% seen once. The sequencing sample was made of blood. These receptors were obtained from a woman between 18 and 29 years old with Graves' hyperthyroidism. The CDR3 runs from the conserved cysteine through the conserved F or W. D genes are given only for firm matches. The size entry is marked missing in some rows and otherwise reads once, few, many or a size class.

v_gene,abundance,d_gene,j_gene,CDR3nt,CDR3aa
TRBV12-3/TRBV12-4,-,TRBD2,TRBJ2-7,TGTACCAGCAGTTTAGCGGCGGGAGGCCCGTCCATTTACGAGCAGTACTTC,CTSSLAAGGPSIYEQYF
TRBV12-3/TRBV12-4,many,TRBD1,TRBJ1-2,TGTGCCAGCAGTTTAGCACAGGGGAGTGGCTACACCTTC,CASSLAQGSGYTF
TRBV3-1,-,-,TRBJ2-5,TGTGCCAGCAGCCAAGTCTCTGGGGAAGAGACCCAGTACTTC,CASSQVSGEETQYF
TRBV20-1,many,TRBD2,TRBJ2-1,TGCAGTGCTAGAGGCCTAGCGGGAATCAATGAGCAGTTCTTC,CSARGLAGINEQFF
TRBV7-9,-,TRBD1,TRBJ2-5,TGTGCCAGCAGCTCCCCCGGGCAGGGGGTGGACTTC,CASSSPGQGVDF
TRBV11-2,many,-,TRBJ2-3,TGTGCCAGCAGCCCCATGGGGAGCACAGATACGCAGTATTTT,CASSPMGSTDTQYF
TRBV4-1,-,-,TRBJ1-3,TGCGCCAGCAGCCAAGACAGGACCATCTCTGGAAACACCATATATTTT,CASSQDRTISGNTIYF
TRBV6-1,many,TRBD2,TRBJ2-1,TGTGCCAGCAGCCTGACTAGCGGGGAATACAATGAGCAGTTCTTC,CASSLTSGEYNEQFF
TRBV7-8,few,-,TRBJ2-1,TGTGCCAGCAGCTTAGCGAGGAGGTCCTCCTACAATGAGCAGTTCTTC,CASSLARRSSYNEQFF
TRBV11-2,-,TRBD2,TRBJ2-3,TGTGCCAGCAGTCTTAGCGGGAGGCGGGGCACAGATACGCAGTATTTT,CASSLSGRRGTDTQYF
TRBV20-1,few,-,TRBJ2-7,TGCAGTGCTAGAGATAAACTCCCCCGGGAGCAGTACTTC,CSARDKLPREQYF
TRBV5-1,-,TRBD2,TRBJ2-7,TGCGCCAGCAGCGCCGGGGGGGGGGTGTACGAGCAGTACTTC,CASSAGGGVYEQYF
TRBV6-2/TRBV6-3,many,-,TRBJ2-7,TGTGCCAGCAGTCGCCTTCTAGGCGAGCAGTACTTC,CASSRLLGEQYF
TRBV27,-,-,TRBJ1-6,TGTGCCAGCAGTTTATTAAGGGGGAGTTCACCCCTCCACTTT,CASSLLRGSSPLHF
TRBV12-3/TRBV12-4,many,TRBD2,TRBJ2-1,TGTGCCAGCAGTTCATATAGGACTAGCGGGAGATACAATGAGCAGTTCTTC,CASSSYRTSGRYNEQFF
TRBV12-5,many,TRBD2,TRBJ2-1,TGTGCTAGTGGTTTGAGTCTAGCGGTCAACAATGAGCAGTTCTTC,CASGLSLAVNNEQFF
TRBV25-1,-,-,TRBJ1-3,TGTGCCAGCAGCCCACCCGGGGGCCGAAACTCTGGAAACACCATATATTTT,CASSPPGGRNSGNTIYF
TRBV5-1,-,TRBD2,TRBJ2-3,TGCGCCAGCAGCCCTGGGACTAGCGGGAGATCTCCAGATACGCAGTATTTT,CASSPGTSGRSPDTQYF
TRBV30,few,-,TRBJ2-7,TGTGCCTGGAGTGTTAGCAGGACCTCCCCCGAGCAGTACTTC,CAWSVSRTSPEQYF
TRBV12-3/TRBV12-4,many,-,TRBJ1-2,TGTGCCAGCAGCTTTGGAACCGGGGGTGGCTACACCTTC,CASSFGTGGGYTF
TRBV4-3,few,-,TRBJ2-3,TGCGCCAGCAGCCAAGAACCCCGGGACTCTCGCACAGATACGCAGTATTTT,CASSQEPRDSRTDTQYF
TRBV19,few,-,TRBJ2-5,TGTGCCAGTAGTATAGGGCGCGGGAAACAAGAGACCCAGTACTTC,CASSIGRGKQETQYF
TRBV5-4,-,-,TRBJ1-1,TGTGCCAGCAGCTTGGGGTCAGGGCTAGCTTTCTTT,CASSLGSGLAFF
TRBV19,-,-,TRBJ2-7,TGTGCCAGTAGTATCTCGTCGAGCTCCTACGAGCAGTACTTC,CASSISSSSYEQYF
TRBV20-1,many,TRBD1,TRBJ2-7,TGCAGTGCTAACCGGGACAGGGCCTACGAGCAGTACTTC,CSANRDRAYEQYF
TRBV20-1,-,-,TRBJ1-4,TGCAGTGCTAGAGATAGTCGGCAGGGAGAAAAACTGTTTTTT,CSARDSRQGEKLFF
TRBV10-3,-,-,TRBJ1-4,TGTGCCATCAGTGAGATAGCAGCGGATGAAAAACTGTTTTTT,CAISEIAADEKLFF
TRBV6-1,many,-,TRBJ2-7,TGTGCCAGCAGAATGGGACGGACCAGCTCCTACGAGCAGTACTTC,CASRMGRTSSYEQYF
TRBV6-2/TRBV6-3,many,-,TRBJ1-4,TGTGCCAGCAGTTACTGGGGCGGAGGGGAAAAACTGTTTTTT,CASSYWGGGEKLFF
TRBV7-3,few,-,TRBJ2-1,TGTGCCAGCAGCTTAACCCCCGGACGGGACAATGAGCAGTTCTTC,CASSLTPGRDNEQFF
TRBV19,many,-,TRBJ1-1,TGTGCCAGTGGACAGCGTGAAGCTTTCTTT,CASGQREAFF
TRBV6-1,many,-,TRBJ1-2,TGTGCCAGCTGGACTACAGGGGGCTACACCTTC,CASWTTGGYTF
TRBV6-1,few,-,TRBJ1-2,TGTGCCAGCAGTGAAGTTGGGGGGGCCGGTGGCTACACCTTC,CASSEVGGAGGYTF